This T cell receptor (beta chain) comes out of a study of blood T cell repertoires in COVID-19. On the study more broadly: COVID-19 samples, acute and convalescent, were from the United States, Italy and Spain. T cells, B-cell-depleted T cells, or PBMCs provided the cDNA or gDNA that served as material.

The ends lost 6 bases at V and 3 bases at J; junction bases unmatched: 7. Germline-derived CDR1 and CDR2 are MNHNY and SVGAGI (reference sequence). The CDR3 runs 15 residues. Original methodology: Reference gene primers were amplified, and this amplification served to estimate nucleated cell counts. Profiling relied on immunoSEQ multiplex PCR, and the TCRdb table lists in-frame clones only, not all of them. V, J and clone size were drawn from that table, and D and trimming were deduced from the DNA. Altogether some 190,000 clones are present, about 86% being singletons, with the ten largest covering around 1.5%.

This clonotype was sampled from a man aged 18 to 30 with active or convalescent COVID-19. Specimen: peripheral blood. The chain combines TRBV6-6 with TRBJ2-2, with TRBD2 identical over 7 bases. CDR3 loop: CASSSAGVDTGELFF. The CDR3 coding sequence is TGTGCCAGCAGCTCGGCGGGAGTGGACACCGGGGAGCTGTTTTTT.